This record concerns one TCR beta chain sequence. The sample holds many counts of this clonotype. Its antigen is still unknown. No quality values exist for individual bases; no much larger clone is one base distant. These data belong to a study of Graves' ophthalmopathy and Graves' hyperthyroidism (dated by TCRdb to between 2017 and 2018). Background for the entire study: Hyperthyroidism was considered stable if no progression to ophthalmopathy occurred within 18 months of follow-up. In roughly 6 hyperthyroidism patients, the T-cell repertoire of thyroid tissue was compared with the T-cell repertoire of blood. For independent validation, a separate cohort was made up of approximately 18 hyperthyroidism patients plus 17 patients who later progressed from hyperthyroidism to ophthalmopathy. After sampling, hyperthyroidism patients received methimazole starting at 30 mg daily, and ophthalmopathy patients received high-dose intravenous methylprednisolone. The study used signatures of the TCR beta repertoire to tell Graves' ophthalmopathy apart from Graves' hyperthyroidism and to predict which patients would progress to ophthalmopathy. A discovery set of 95 to 100 patients (43 ophthalmopathy, 55 to 60 stable hyperthyroidism) was enrolled to explore V-J signatures distinguishing ophthalmopathy from hyperthyroidism. In total, 135 blood samples were TCR-sequenced: under 45 ophthalmopathy, some 75 hyperthyroidism and some 17 hyperthyroidism-to-ophthalmopathy patients.

Reading the germline V gene gives CDR1 SQVTM and CDR2 ANQGSEA. Inclusive of the bounding cysteine and phenylalanine, the CDR3 is 16 residues long. The only DNA kept is the CDR3, 48 bases in frame from the first base. The junction shows trimming of 3 bases on V and 6 bases on J, plus 23 bases between the germline ends. The hyperthyroidism patients were 18 to 65 years old and newly diagnosed, with a disease duration of less than 2 months. Patients with other autoimmune diseases, uncontrolled infections, pregnancy or lactation were excluded. Clinical symptoms, serum thyroxine, TRAb, thyroid ultrasound and orbital computed tomography formed the basis of the diagnosis. Trizol reagent was used to extract the total RNA, and its quality was then checked on an Agilent 2100 Bioanalyzer. For repertoire sequencing, the TCR beta CDR3 regions were amplified from RNA transcripts. The first round was an RT-PCR using HTBI primers with the Qiagen OneStep RT-PCR kit, and this first round was followed by a second-round multiplex PCR, then size selection and purification. Libraries were sequenced paired-end with 100 bp reads on an Illumina HiSeq2000. In the original analysis: SOAPnuke was used to process the reads, removing any read that contained adapters or uncalled bases, had a mean Phred below 15, or lacked an exact match to the constant primer or identifier. High-quality paired reads were merged with COPE v1.2.5. Each unique nucleotide sequence was treated as a clonotype, and MiTCR v1.1 was used to align the clonotypes to the IMGT TRB V, D and J references. The analysis was limited to V-J combinations with a frequency above 0.0001, which together covered 99.2% of repertoires. For each V-J combination, a TCR clonal expansion and chaos score was defined as the ratio of F50 clonal expansion to chaos observed in the TCRdist matrix. Welch's t-statistics and random forest were used to reduce features to about a dozen V-J combinations, which were fed into a naive Bayes classifier. The similarity between thyroid and blood repertoires was quantified using the Morisita-Horn index. The raw public data were reprocessed by TCRdb itself: fastp quality trimming at Q25, MiXCR clonotype calling, in-frame beta chains only. CDR3 protein duplicates are merged, each entry listing the most common genes and DNA. The V and J calls and clone size are TCRdb's, not the authors'. A total of over a million distinct CDR3 sequences appear in this sample, less than 45% of them only once. The ten largest clones add up to 11% of the sample.

Findings and caveats that apply to the study as a whole: Most expanded thyroid clonotypes with frequency above 0.001 were also detected in blood, suggesting blood repertoires may reflect the thyroid immune response. No statistical method was used to set the sample size in advance, and the investigators knew which group each participant was assigned to. In cross-validation, the 13-signature model distinguished ophthalmopathy from stable hyperthyroidism with approximately 90% sensitivity and around 82% specificity, and in the test set the corresponding values were approximately 80% and 75%. In validation, the model predicted ophthalmopathy progression with over 60% sensitivity and roughly 72% specificity; about a dozen predicted patients were CT-confirmed with GO in a median of about 6.2 months.

The origin of this receptor is an adult man with Graves' hyperthyroidism. Material: peripheral blood or thyroid tissue (not recorded which). This chain joins TRBV29-1 to TRBJ1-2; tentative D gene TRBD1, with 6 bases matching. The CDR3 corresponds to CSVEDRAGSRGDGYTF. The DNA sequence follows: TGCAGCGTTGAGGACCGGGCAGGTAGCAGGGGAGATGGCTACACCTTC.